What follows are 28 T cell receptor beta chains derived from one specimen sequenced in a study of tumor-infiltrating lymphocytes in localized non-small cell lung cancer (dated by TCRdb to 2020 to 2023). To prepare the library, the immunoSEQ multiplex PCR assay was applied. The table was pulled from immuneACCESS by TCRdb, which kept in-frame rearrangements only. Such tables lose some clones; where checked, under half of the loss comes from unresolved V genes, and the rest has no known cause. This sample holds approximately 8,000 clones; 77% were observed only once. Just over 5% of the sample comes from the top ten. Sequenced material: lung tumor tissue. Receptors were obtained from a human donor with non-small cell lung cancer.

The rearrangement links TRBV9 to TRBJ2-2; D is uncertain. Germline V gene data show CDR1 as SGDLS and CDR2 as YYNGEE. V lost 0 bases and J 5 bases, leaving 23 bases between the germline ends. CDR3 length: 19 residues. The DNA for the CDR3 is TGTGCCAGCAGCGTAGGGCGGAACTCAGCCCTTCGTGAAACCGGGGAGCTGTTTTTT. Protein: CASSVGRNSALRETGELFF.

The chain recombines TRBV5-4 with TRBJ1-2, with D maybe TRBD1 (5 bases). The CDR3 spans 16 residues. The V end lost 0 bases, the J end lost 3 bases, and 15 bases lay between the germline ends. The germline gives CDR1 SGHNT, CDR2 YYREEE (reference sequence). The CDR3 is CASSLAMSGGDYGYTF. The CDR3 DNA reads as TGTGCCAGCAGCTTGGCAATGAGTGGAGGGGACTATGGCTACACCTTC.

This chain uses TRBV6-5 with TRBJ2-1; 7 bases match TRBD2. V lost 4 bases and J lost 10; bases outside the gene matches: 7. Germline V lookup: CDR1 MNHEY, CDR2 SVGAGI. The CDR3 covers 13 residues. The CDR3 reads CASSSRLAGEQFF. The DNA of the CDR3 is TGTGCCAGCAGTTCTCGACTAGCCGGCGAGCAGTTCTTC.

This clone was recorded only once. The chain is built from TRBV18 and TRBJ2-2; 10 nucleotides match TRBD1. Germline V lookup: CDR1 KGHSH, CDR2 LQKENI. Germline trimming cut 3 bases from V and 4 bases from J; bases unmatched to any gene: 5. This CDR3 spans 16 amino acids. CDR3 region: CASSPKGQGFTGELFF. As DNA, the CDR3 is TGTGCCAGCTCACCGAAGGGACAGGGGTTCACCGGGGAGCTGTTTTTT.

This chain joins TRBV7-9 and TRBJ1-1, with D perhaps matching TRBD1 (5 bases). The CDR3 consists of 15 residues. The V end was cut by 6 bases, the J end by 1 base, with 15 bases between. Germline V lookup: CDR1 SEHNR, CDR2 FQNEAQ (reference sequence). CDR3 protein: CASRLIGQGNTEAFF. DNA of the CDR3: TGTGCCAGCAGATTAATCGGGCAGGGGAACACTGAAGCTTTCTTT.

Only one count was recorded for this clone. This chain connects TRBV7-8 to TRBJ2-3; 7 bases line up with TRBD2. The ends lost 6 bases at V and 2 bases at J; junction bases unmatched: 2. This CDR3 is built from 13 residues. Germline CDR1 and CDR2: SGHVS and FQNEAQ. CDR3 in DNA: TGTGCCAGCAGTACTAGCGACACAGATACGCAGTATTTT. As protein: CASSTSDTDTQYF.

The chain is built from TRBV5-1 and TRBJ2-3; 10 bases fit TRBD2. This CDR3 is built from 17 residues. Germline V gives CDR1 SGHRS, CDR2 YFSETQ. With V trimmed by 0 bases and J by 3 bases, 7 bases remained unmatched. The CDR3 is CASSLVASGSLTDTQYF. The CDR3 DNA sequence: TGCGCCAGCAGCTTGGTGGCTAGCGGGAGTTTAACAGATACGCAGTATTTT.

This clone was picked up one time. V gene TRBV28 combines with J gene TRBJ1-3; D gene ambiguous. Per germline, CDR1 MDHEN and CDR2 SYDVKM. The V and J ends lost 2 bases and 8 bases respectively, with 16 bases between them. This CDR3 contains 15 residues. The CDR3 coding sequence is TGTGCCAGCAGTTTAAGTAGGGTCCGACCAGACACCATATATTTT. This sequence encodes CASSLSRVRPDTIYF.

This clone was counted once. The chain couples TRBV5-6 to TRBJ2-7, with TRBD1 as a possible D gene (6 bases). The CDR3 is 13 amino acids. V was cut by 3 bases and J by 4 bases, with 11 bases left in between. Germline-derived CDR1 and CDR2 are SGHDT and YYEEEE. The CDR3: CASSSKDSYEQYF. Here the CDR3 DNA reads TGTGCCAGCAGCTCGAAGGACAGTTACGAGCAGTACTTC.

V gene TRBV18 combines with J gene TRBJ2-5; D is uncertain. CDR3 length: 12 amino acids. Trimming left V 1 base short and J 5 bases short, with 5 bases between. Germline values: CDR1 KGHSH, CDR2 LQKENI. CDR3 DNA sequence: TGTGCCAGCTCACCACTTAGGGAGACCCAGTACTTC. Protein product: CASSPLRETQYF.

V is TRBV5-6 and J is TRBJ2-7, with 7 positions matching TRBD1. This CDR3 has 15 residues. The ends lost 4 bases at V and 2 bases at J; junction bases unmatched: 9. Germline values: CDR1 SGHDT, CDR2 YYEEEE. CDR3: CASSPLTGNAYEQYF. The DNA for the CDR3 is TGTGCCAGCAGCCCCCTGACAGGGAATGCCTACGAGCAGTACTTC.

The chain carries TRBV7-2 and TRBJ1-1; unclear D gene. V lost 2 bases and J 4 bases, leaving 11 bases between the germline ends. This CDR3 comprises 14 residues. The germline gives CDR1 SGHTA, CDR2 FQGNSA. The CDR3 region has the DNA TGTGCCAGCAGCTTAAGCCGGACGAGCACTGAAGCTTTCTTT. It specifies CASSLSRTSTEAFF.

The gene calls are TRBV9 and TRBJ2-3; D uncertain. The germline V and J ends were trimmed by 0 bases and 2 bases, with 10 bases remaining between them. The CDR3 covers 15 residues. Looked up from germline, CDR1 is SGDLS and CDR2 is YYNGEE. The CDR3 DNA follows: TGTGCCAGCAGCGTAGGTTGGGGAAACACAGATACGCAGTATTTT. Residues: CASSVGWGNTDTQYF. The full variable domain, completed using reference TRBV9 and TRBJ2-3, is DSGVTQTPKHLITATGQRVTLRCSPRSGDLSVYWYQQSLDQGLQFLIQYYNGEERAKGNILERFSAQQFPDLHSELNLSSLELGDSALYFCASSVGWGNTDTQYFGPGTRLTVL.

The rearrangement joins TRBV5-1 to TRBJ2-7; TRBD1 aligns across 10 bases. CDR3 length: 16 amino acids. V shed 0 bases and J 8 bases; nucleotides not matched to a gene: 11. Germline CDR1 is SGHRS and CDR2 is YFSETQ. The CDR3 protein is CASSLARTGGLEKQYF. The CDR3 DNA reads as TGCGCCAGCAGCTTGGCCAGGACAGGGGGGTTGGAAAAGCAGTACTTC.

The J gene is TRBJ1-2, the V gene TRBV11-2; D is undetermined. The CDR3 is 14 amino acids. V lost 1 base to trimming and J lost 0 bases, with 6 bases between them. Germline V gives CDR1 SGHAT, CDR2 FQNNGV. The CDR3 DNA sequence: TGTGCCAGCAGCTTAGGGGTTACTAACTATGGCTACACCTTC. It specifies CASSLGVTNYGYTF.

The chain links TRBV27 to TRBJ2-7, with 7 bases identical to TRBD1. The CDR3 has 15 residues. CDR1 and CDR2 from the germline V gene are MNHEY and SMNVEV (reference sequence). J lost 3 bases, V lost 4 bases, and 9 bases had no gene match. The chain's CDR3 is CASSSAGQEDYEQYF. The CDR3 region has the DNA TGTGCCAGCAGTTCCGCCGGACAGGAAGACTACGAGCAGTACTTC.

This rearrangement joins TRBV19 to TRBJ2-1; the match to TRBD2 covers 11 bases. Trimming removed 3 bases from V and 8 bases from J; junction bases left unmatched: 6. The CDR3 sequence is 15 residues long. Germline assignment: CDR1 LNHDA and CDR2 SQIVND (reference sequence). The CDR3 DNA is TGTGCCAGTAGTATCACTAGCGGGAGTTTCGATGAGCAGTTCTTC. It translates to CASSITSGSFDEQFF.

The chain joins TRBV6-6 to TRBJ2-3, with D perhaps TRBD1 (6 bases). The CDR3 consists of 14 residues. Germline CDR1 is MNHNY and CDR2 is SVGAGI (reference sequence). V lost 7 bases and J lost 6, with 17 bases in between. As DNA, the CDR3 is TGTGCCAGCACCCAACCCCCGGGACACGATACGCAGTATTTT. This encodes CASTQPPGHDTQYF.

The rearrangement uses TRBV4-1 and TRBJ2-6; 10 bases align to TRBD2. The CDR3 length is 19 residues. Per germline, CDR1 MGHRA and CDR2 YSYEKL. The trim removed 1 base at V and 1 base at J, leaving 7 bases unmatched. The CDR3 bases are TGCGCCAGCAGCCAAGTCGGACTAGCGGACCGTTCTGGGGCCAACGTCCTGACTTTC. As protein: CASSQVGLADRSGANVLTF.

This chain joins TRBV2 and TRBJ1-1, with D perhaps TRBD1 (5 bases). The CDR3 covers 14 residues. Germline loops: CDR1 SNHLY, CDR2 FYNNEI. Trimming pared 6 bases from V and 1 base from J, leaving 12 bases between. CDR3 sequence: CASSSQGENTEAFF. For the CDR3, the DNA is TGTGCCAGCAGCTCTCAGGGAGAGAACACTGAAGCTTTCTTT.

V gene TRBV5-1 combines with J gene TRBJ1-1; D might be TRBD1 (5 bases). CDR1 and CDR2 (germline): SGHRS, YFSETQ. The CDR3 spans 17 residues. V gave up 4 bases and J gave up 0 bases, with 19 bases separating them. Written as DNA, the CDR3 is TGCGCCAGCAGCCCCTATTGGGGGAGGGGAATGAACACTGAAGCTTTCTTT. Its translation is CASSPYWGRGMNTEAFF.

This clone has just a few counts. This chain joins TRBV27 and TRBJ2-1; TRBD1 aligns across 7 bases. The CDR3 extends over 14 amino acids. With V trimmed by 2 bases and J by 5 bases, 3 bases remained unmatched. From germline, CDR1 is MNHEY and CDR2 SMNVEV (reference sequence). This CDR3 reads CASSLGDSHNEQFF. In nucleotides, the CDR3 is TGTGCCAGCAGTTTAGGGGACAGCCACAATGAGCAGTTCTTC.

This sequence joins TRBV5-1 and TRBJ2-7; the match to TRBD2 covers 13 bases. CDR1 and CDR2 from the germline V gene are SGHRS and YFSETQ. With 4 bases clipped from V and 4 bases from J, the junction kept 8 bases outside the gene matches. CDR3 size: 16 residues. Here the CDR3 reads CASSQGLAGLSYEQYF. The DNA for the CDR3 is TGCGCCAGCAGCCAGGGACTAGCGGGGTTATCGTACGAGCAGTACTTC. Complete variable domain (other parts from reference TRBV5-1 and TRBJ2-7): KAGVTQTPRYLIKTRGQQVTLSCSPISGHRSVSWYQQTPGQGLQFLFEYFSETQRNKGNFPGRFSGRQFSNSRSEMNVSTLELGDSALYLCASSQGLAGLSYEQYFGPGTRLTVT.

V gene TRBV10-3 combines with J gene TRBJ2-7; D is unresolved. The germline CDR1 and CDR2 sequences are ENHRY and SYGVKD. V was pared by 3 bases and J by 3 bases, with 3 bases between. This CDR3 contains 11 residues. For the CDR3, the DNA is TGTGCCATCAGTGACGGCTACGAGCAGTACTTC. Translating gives CAISDGYEQYF.

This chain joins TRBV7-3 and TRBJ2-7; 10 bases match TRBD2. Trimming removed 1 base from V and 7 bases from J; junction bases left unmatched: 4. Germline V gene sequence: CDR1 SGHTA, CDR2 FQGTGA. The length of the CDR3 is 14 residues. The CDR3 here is CASSLIAGGGEQYF. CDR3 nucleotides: TGTGCCAGCAGCTTAATAGCGGGAGGCGGGGAGCAGTACTTC.

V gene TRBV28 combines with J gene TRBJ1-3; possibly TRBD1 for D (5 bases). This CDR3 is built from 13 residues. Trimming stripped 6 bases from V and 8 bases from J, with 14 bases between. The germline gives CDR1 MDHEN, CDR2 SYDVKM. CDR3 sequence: CASRPQGPHTIYF. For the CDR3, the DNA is TGTGCCAGCAGGCCCCAGGGCCCGCACACCATATATTTT.

CDR3 sequence (DNA): TGTGCCAGCGGGTTCATCGAGACCCAGTACTTC. As protein: CASGFIETQYF. V and J are TRBV27 and TRBJ2-5; the D is unclear. This CDR3 contains 11 residues. The ends were cut back, 8 bases at V and 5 bases at J, with 9 bases in the middle. Germline values: CDR1 MNHEY, CDR2 SMNVEV (reference sequence).

CDR3 amino acids: CASSVDRGNEQFF. CDR3 coding DNA: TGTGCCAGCAGCGTGGACAGGGGTAATGAGCAGTTCTTC. The rearrangement uses TRBV7-8 and TRBJ2-1; 9 nucleotides agree with TRBD1. This CDR3 region has 13 residues. Germline lookup yields CDR1 SGHVS and CDR2 FQNEAQ. Trimming cost V 5 bases and J 7 bases; bases outside gene matches: 3.